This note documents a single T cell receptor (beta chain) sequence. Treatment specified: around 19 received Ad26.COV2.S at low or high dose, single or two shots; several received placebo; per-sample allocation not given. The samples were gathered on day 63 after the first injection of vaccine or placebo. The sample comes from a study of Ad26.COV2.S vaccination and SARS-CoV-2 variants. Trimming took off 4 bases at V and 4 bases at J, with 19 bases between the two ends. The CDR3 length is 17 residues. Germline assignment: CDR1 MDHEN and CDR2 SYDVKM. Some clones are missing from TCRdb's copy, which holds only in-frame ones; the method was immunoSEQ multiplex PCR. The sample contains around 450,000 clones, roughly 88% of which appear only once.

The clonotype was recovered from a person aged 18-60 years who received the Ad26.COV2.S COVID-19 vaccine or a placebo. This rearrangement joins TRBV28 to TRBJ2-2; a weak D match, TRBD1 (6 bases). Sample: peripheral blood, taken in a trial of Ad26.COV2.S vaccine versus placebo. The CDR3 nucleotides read TGTGCCAGCAGTTGGGGACGGGGCAGGGGTATCACCGGGGAGCTGTTTTTT. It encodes CASSWGRGRGITGELFF. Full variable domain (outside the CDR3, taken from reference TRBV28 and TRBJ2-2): DVKVTQSSRYLVKRTGEKVFLECVQDMDHENMFWYRQDPGLGLRLIYFSYDVKMKEKGDIPEGYSVSREKKERFSLILESASTNQTSMYLCASSWGRGRGITGELFFGEGSRLTVL.